A selection of T cell receptor beta chains follows, all from one sample in a study of cytomegalovirus exposure and HLA in healthy donors. The data were produced by immunoSEQ multiplex PCR, yet TCRdb's version contains in-frame clones alone and is incomplete. The sample consists of 170,000 or so clones, 79% of them appearing once. The sample taken for sequencing was PBMCs. Receptors originate from a woman in her 40s in good health and CMV-seronegative. CDR3s include the opening cysteine and the closing phenylalanine or tryptophan. Each record gives: V gene, D gene, clone size, J gene, CDR3 protein, CDR3 DNA. D genes are given only for firm matches. Some rows have no size entry. The others give once, few or many, or a class for an expanded clone.

v_gene: TRBV10-1
d_gene: -
abundance: -
j_gene: TRBJ1-1
CDR3aa: CASGGRDSTAFF
CDR3nt: TGCGCCAGCGGTGGGAGAGACTCTACAGCTTTCTTT

v_gene: TRBV7-7
d_gene: TRBD2
abundance: -
j_gene: TRBJ2-5
CDR3aa: CASSTGVAGLQETQYF
CDR3nt: TGTGCTAGCAGCACAGGAGTAGCGGGTCTTCAAGAGACCCAGTACTTC

v_gene: TRBV9
d_gene: TRBD1
abundance: few
j_gene: TRBJ1-1
CDR3aa: CASSVVDRGSTEAFF
CDR3nt: TGTGCCAGCAGCGTAGTTGACAGGGGCAGCACTGAAGCTTTCTTT

v_gene: TRBV5-6
d_gene: -
abundance: -
j_gene: TRBJ1-3
CDR3aa: CASSSDSLSGNTIYF
CDR3nt: TGTGCCAGCAGCTCCGACAGCCTCTCTGGAAACACCATATATTTT

v_gene: TRBV9
d_gene: -
abundance: -
j_gene: TRBJ2-1
CDR3aa: CASSVGQGANEQFF
CDR3nt: TGTGCCAGCAGCGTAGGCCAGGGTGCCAATGAGCAGTTCTTC

v_gene: TRBV10-2
d_gene: -
abundance: -
j_gene: TRBJ2-1
CDR3aa: CASSEGQGNYNEQFF
CDR3nt: TGCGCCAGCAGTGAAGGTCAGGGCAACTACAATGAGCAGTTCTTC

v_gene: TRBV10-3
d_gene: -
abundance: -
j_gene: TRBJ2-5
CDR3aa: CAIRQTLERGQETQYF
CDR3nt: TGTGCCATCAGACAAACGTTGGAACGGGGACAAGAGACCCAGTACTTC

v_gene: TRBV7-2
d_gene: -
abundance: once
j_gene: TRBJ1-3
CDR3aa: CASSADRPGNTIYF
CDR3nt: TGTGCCAGCAGCGCTGACAGGCCTGGAAACACCATATATTTT

v_gene: TRBV11-3
d_gene: TRBD2
abundance: -
j_gene: TRBJ2-1
CDR3aa: CARGTSGRSHNEQFF
CDR3nt: TGTGCCAGAGGGACTAGCGGGAGATCCCACAATGAGCAGTTCTTC

v_gene: TRBV28
d_gene: TRBD1
abundance: -
j_gene: TRBJ1-2
CDR3aa: CASEGNRGDGYTF
CDR3nt: TGTGCCAGCGAGGGGAACAGGGGCGATGGCTACACCTTC

v_gene: TRBV5-1
d_gene: -
abundance: -
j_gene: TRBJ1-1
CDR3aa: CASSPSGGNTEAFF
CDR3nt: TGCGCCAGCAGCCCCTCGGGGGGGAACACTGAAGCTTTCTTT

v_gene: TRBV6-5
d_gene: -
abundance: -
j_gene: TRBJ2-7
CDR3aa: CASSYGGGVSSYEQYF
CDR3nt: TGTGCCAGCAGTTATGGAGGGGGGGTTAGCTCCTACGAGCAGTACTTC

v_gene: TRBV7-7
d_gene: -
abundance: once
j_gene: TRBJ2-2
CDR3aa: CASSLEPTGAGELFF
CDR3nt: TGTGCTAGCAGCTTAGAACCAACGGGGGCCGGGGAGCTGTTTTTT

v_gene: TRBV7-9
d_gene: TRBD1
abundance: few
j_gene: TRBJ1-2
CDR3aa: CASSRDRVGGYTF
CDR3nt: TGTGCCAGCAGTCGGGACAGGGTCGGCGGCTACACCTTC